This TCR beta chain was observed in a study of T-cell memory formation after mild COVID-19 (dated by TCRdb to about 2021). Notes on the research overall: TCR sequence clusters from the two donors were found to be largely donor specific. Longitudinal TCRalpha and TCRbeta repertoire sequencing tracked T-cell clones expanding and contracting after mild COVID-19 in two donors. The cohort comprised two young, previously healthy adult volunteers, one female and one male. The paper as a whole reports these results and caveats: SARS-CoV-2 specificity was not confirmed for the second-wave clones peaking on day 37. The study included only two mild cases, and larger cohorts that include severe cases with pre-infection samples were judged to be necessary. The detection of some responding clones in pre-infection memory suggests that pre-existing cross-reactive memory T cells joined the SARS-CoV-2 response. Contracting CD4+ clones turned up mainly in the CM and EM memory subsets, whereas EMRA was where CD8+ clones were enriched. Balanced CD4/CD8 phenotypes were observed for clones contracting from day 15 to 85, whereas a bias towards CD4+ was observed for a second wave of clones expanding from day 15 to 37.

For sequencing, an Illumina NovaSeq 6000 was employed. TCRalpha and TCRbeta cDNA libraries were constructed by 5'RACE with constant-segment primers, with sample barcodes and unique molecular identifiers being introduced. RNA was extracted from every sample with Trizol reagent. Amplification of the libraries took two PCR steps, and the second step added a second sample barcode plus Illumina TruSeq adapters. Libraries were sequenced on an Illumina NovaSeq with 2 x 150 bp paired-end reads. In the authors' own workflow: Reads were demultiplexed and collapsed into UMI-guided consensus sequences with migec v1.2.7. Using mixcr v2.1.11, UMI consensuses were aligned to TRA and TRB V and J templates and then assembled into clonotypes. A clonotype was counted as expanded or contracted only if both edgeR and NoisET called the change significant, with noise models trained on biological replicates. edgeR calls used a false discovery rate-adjusted p below 0.01 and a log2 fold-change threshold of 1. As an exploratory analysis of dynamics, max-normalized trajectories of the 1000 most abundant clonotypes were examined with PCA combined with hierarchical clustering. Each responding clone was given a CD4 or CD8 phenotype based on the CD4+ and CD8+ repertoires, which had been sequenced separately. The raw public reads went through TCRdb reprocessing: fastp at Q25, MiXCR clone calling, in-frame beta chains kept. One record per CDR3 amino acid sequence lists the most common genes and DNA. The V and J calls, along with clone size, are taken from TCRdb and not from the paper's own processing. A total of about 410,000 distinct CDR3 sequences appear in this sample, 20% to 25% of them only once. In total, the top ten clones hold approximately 14% of the sample.

A few counts support this clonotype. The antigen it binds to is not known. One base away there is no much larger clone; base qualities are not given. The V end loses 6 bases and the J end loses 0 bases, and a stretch of 11 bases separates them. The CDR3 measures 14 amino acids from cysteine to phenylalanine. The retained sequence is limited to the CDR3, 42 bases, with the frame set at the first base. The CDR1 and CDR2 encoded by the germline V gene (reference sequence) are LNHDA and SQIVND. Ficoll-Paque density gradient centrifugation was the method used to isolate PBMCs. This TCR was sampled from an adult woman who had mild COVID-19 (a few samples of this study predate the infection). The sample titles of this study are shuffled in the database, so cell type and time point are left out; the donor was told from shared clones. The receptor chain draws on TRBV19 and TRBJ1-1, with TRBD1 as a weak D call on 5 bases. Material: PBMCs or a T cell subset sorted from them (not recorded which). The CDR3 is CASSAGLLNTEAFF. The DNA sequence follows: TGTGCCAGTAGCGCGGGGCTTCTGAACACTGAAGCTTTCTTT.